This TCR beta chain came from a study of shared clonotypes between healthy human individuals. CD45RO-negative, CCR7-selected cells formed the naive CD8 fraction, which excluded terminally differentiated effector memory CD45RA+ cells. The CDR3 totals 15 residues. From germline, CDR1 is MNHEY and CDR2 SMNVEV (reference sequence). Trimming at V came to 7 bases and at J to 6 bases, leaving 8 bases not matched to a gene. Whole-study findings and limits: Donor scarcity curtailed the genetic and exposure-history diversity represented herein. Unshared clonotypes carried lower generation probabilities than those common to all four donors.

The count of this clone is one. What it binds is unknown. The authors loaded about 200 ng DNA, 30,000 to 35,000 T cell genomes, into sorted-subset replicate PCRs. The repertoire was sequenced with immunoSEQ multiplex PCR; TCRdb's copy has only in-frame clones and lacks some. The data hold about 1.9 million clones, with just under 95% observed a single time. The receptor's source is a man in his late teens or twenties in good health. Some clones in this sample may be carry-over from other donors' samples. The chain couples TRBV27 to TRBJ1-5; 11 bases agree with TRBD1. Sequences were obtained from naive CD8+ T cells from PBMCs. This CDR3 is CASKPGTGGFQPQHF. Here the CDR3 DNA reads TGTGCCAGCAAACCCGGGACAGGGGGTTTTCAGCCCCAGCATTTT.